The entry that follows covers one T cell receptor (beta chain) sequence. Its antigen is currently unknown. This sample is drawn from a study of T cell responses to AZD1222 COVID-19 vaccine. Profiled with immunoSEQ multiplex PCR; TCRdb holds only in-frame clones, not every one. Of 150,000 to 200,000 clones in the sample, 94% were seen once. The CDR3 covers 16 residues. The germline V and J ends were trimmed by 2 bases and 4 bases, with 17 bases remaining between them. Germline V gene data show CDR1 as MNHEY and CDR2 as SVGEGT. Study outcomes and limitations: The donor group comprised mostly white British people and more females; the analysis possibly underestimated clonal diversity. CD4 TCRs associated with vaccination spanned spike, dominating at 160-218 and 743-854.

Sequencing used peripheral blood, obtained on day 0 of AZD1222 vaccination. The chain employs TRBV6-2 or TRBV6-3 and TRBJ1-1; weak D call: TRBD1 (5 bases). This receptor was obtained from an adult in good health. Here the CDR3 reads CASSYGTVGWSTEAFF. The CDR3 nucleotides are TGTGCCAGCAGTTACGGGACGGTTGGGTGGAGCACTGAAGCTTTCTTT.